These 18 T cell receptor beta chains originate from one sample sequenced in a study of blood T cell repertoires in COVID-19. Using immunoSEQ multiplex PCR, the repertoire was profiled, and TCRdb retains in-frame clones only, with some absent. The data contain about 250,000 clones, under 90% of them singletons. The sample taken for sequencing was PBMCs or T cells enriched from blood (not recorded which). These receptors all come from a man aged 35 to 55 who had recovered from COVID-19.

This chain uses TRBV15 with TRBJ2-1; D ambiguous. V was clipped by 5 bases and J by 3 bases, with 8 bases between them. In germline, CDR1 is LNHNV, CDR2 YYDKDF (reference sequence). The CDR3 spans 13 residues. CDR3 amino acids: CATSRNSYNEQFF. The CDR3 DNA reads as TGTGCCACCAGCCGGAACAGCTACAATGAGCAGTTCTTC.

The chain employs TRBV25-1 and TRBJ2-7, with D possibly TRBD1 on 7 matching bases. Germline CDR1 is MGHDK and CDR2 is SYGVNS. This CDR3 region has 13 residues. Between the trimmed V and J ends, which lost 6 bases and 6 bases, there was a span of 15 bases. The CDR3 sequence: CASREAGGGEQYF. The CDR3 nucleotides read TGTGCCAGCAGAGAGGCAGGGGGAGGCGAGCAGTACTTC.

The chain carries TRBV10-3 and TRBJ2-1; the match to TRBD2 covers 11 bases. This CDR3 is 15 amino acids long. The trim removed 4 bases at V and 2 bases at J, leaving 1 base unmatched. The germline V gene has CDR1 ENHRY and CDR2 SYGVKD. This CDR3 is CAISVAGGTYNEQFF. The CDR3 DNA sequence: TGTGCCATCAGTGTAGCGGGGGGGACCTACAATGAGCAGTTCTTC.

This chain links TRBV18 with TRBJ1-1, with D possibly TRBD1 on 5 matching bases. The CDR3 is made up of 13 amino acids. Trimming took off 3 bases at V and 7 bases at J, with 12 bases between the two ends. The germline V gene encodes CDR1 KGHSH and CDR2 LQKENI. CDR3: CASSPQQGVEAFF. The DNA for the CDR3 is TGTGCCAGCTCACCCCAGCAGGGTGTTGAAGCTTTCTTT. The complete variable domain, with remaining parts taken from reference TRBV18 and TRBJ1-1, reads NAGVMQNPRHLVRRRGQEARLRCSPMKGHSHVYWYRQLPEEGLKFMVYLQKENIIDESGMPKERFSAEFPKEGPSILRIQQVVRGDSAAYFCASSPQQGVEAFFGQGTRLTVV.

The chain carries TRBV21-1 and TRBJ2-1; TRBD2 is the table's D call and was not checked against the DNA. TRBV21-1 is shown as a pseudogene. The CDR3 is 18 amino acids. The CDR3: CAGLPGTSPLRSYNEQFF. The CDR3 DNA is TGTGCCGGGCTACCCGGGACTAGTCCGCTGCGCTCCTACAATGAGCAGTTCTTC.

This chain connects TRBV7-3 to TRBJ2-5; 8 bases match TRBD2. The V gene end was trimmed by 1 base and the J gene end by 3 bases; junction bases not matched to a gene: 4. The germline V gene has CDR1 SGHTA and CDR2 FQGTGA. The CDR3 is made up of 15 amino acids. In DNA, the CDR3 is TGTGCCAGCAGCTTAAACGGGGGGGCAAAAGAGACCCAGTACTTC. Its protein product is CASSLNGGAKETQYF.

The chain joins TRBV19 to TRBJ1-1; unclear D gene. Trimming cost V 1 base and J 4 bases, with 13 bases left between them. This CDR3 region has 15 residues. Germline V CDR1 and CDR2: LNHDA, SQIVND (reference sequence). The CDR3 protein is CASSIGANPSTEAFF. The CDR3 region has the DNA TGTGCCAGTAGTATAGGGGCGAATCCGAGCACTGAAGCTTTCTTT.

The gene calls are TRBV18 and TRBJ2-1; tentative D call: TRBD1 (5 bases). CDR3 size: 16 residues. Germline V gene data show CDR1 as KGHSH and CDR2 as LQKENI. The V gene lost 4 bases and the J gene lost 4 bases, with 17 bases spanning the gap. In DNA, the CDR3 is TGTGCCAGCTCACTCAACGCGCCGGACACTTACAATGAGCAGTTCTTC. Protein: CASSLNAPDTYNEQFF.

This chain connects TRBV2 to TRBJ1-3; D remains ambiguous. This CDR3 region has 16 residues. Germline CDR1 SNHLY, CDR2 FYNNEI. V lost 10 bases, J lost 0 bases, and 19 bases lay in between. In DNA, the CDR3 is TGTGCCACCGCTAAGACCGGAGGGTCCTCTGGAAACACCATATATTTT. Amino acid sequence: CATAKTGGSSGNTIYF. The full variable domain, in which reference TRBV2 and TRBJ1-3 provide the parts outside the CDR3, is EPEVTQTPSHQVTQMGQEVILRCVPISNHLYFYWYRQILGQKVEFLVSFYNNEISEKSEIFDDQFSVERPDGSNFTLKIRSTKLEDSAMYFCATAKTGGSSGNTIYFGEGSWLTVV.

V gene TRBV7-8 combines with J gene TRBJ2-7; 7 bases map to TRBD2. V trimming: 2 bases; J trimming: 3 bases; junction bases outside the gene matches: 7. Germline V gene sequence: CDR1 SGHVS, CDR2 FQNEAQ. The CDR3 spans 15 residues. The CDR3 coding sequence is TGTGCCAGCAGCTTATTTACTAGCGACTTCTACGAGCAGTACTTC. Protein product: CASSLFTSDFYEQYF.

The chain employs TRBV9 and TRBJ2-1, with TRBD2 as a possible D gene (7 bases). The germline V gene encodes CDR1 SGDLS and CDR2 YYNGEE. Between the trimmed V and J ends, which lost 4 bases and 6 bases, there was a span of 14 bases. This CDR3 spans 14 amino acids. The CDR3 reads CASSTGGGANEQFF. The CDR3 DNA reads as TGTGCCAGCAGCACAGGAGGGGGGGCCAATGAGCAGTTCTTC.

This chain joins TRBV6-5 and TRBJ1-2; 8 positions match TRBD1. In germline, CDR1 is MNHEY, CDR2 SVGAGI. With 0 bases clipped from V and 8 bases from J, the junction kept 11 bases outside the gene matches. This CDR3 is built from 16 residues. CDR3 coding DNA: TGTGCCAGCAGTTACTCGACTTCAGGGGGCCAACAAGGCTACACCTTC. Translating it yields CASSYSTSGGQQGYTF.

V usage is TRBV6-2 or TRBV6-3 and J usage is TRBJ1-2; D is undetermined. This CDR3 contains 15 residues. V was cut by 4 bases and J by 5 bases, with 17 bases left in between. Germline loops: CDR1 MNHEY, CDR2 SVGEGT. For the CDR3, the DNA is TGTGCCAGCAGTTCCCACATTCAAGAAGTATATGGCTACACCTTC. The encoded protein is CASSSHIQEVYGYTF.

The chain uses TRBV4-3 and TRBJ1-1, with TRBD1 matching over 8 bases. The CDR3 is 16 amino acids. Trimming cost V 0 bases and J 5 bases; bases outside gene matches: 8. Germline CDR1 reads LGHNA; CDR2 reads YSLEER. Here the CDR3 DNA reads TGCGCCAGCAGCCAAGATAAAGACAGGGGTTTTACTGAAGCTTTCTTT. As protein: CASSQDKDRGFTEAFF.

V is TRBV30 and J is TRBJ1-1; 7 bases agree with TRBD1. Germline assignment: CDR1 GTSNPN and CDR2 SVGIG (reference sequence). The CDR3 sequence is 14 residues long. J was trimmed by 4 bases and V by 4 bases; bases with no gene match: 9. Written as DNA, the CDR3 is TGTGCCTGGAATGTTATGGAGGGGGCCACTGAAGCTTTCTTT. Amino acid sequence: CAWNVMEGATEAFF.

CDR3 region: CASSLVGGPYNEQFF. The CDR3 DNA follows: TGTGCCAGCAGCTTAGTCGGGGGACCCTACAATGAGCAGTTCTTC. This sequence joins TRBV7-2 and TRBJ2-1, with a weak D call TRBD2 (6 bases). Between the trimmed V and J ends, which lost 1 base and 2 bases, there was a span of 9 bases. Germline-derived CDR1 and CDR2 are SGHTA and FQGNSA. The CDR3 has 15 amino acids. The variable domain in full, with the rest retrieved from reference TRBV7-2 and TRBJ2-1, is GAGVSQSPSNKVTEKGKDVELRCDPISGHTALYWYRQSLGQGLEFLIYFQGNSAPDKSGLPSDRFSAERTGGSVSTLTIQRTQQEDSAVYLCASSLVGGPYNEQFFGPGTRLTVL.

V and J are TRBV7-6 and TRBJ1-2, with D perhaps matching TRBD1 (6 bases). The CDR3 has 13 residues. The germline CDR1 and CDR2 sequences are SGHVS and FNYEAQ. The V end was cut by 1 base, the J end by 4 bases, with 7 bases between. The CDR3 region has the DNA TGTGCCAGCAGCTTAGAAGGGGGCTATGGCTACACCTTC. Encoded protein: CASSLEGGYGYTF.

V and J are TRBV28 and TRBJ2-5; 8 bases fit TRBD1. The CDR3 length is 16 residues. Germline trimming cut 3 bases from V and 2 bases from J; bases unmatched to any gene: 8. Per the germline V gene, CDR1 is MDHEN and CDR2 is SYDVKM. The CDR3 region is CASSLMQGAGQETQYF. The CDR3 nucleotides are TGTGCCAGCAGTTTGATGCAGGGGGCCGGACAAGAGACCCAGTACTTC.